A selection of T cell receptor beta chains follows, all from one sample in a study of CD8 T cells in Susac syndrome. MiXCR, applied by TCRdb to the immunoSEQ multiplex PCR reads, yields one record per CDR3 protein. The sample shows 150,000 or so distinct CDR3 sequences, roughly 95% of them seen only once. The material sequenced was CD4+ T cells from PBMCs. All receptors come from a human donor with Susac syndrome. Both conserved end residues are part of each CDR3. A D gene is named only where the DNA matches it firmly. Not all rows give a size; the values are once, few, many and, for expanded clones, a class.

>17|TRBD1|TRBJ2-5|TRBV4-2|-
TGTGCCAGCAGCCAGGATGGACAGGGAAGAATTCAAGAGACCCAGTACTTC
CASSQDGQGRIQETQYF
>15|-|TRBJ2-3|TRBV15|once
TGTGCCACCAAAGAGACTGCCTCTAGCACAGATACGCAGTATTTT
CATKETASSTDTQYF
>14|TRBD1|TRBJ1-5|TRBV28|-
TGTGCCAGCAGTCCCGGACAGGGGGATCAGCCCCAGCATTTT
CASSPGQGDQPQHF
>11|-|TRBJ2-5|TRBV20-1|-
TGCAGCGCCTGGGTAAGGGAGACCCAGTACTTC
CSAWVRETQYF
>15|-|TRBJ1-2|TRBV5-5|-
TGTGCCAGCAGCGCAGGCGGAGGGCAGGGCTATGGCTACACCTTC
CASSAGGGQGYGYTF
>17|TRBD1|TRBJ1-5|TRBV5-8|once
TGTGCCAGCAGCTTGGGACAGGGCCATCCTTACAATCAGCCCCAGCATTTT
CASSLGQGHPYNQPQHF
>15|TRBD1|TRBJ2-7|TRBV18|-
TGTGCCAGCTCACTCCGGGACAGGGACGGCTACGAGCAGTACTTC
CASSLRDRDGYEQYF
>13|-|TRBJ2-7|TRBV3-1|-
TGTGCCAGCACCCCCACAGGGATGAACGAGCAGTACTTC
CASTPTGMNEQYF
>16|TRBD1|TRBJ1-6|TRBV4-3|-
TGCGCCAGCAGCCAAGAACAGGGGGCCTATAATTCACCCCTCCACTTT
CASSQEQGAYNSPLHF
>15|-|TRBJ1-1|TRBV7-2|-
TGTGCCAGCAGCTTACGGGTGGATCTGAACACTGAAGCTTTCTTT
CASSLRVDLNTEAFF
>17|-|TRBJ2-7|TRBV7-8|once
TGTGCCAGCAGCCCCAGACGGGTCGGAGTGGGAGCCTACGAGCAGTACTTC
CASSPRRVGVGAYEQYF